This T cell receptor (beta chain) was retrieved from a study of CD8+ T cells in alopecia areata. Findings and limits, study-wide: Sequencing of scalp samples also includes resident alphabeta T cells from normal skin.

CDR1 is SQVTM and CDR2 is ANQGSEA in the germline V gene. This CDR3 has 13 residues. J lost 8 bases, V lost 7 bases, and 10 bases had no gene match. cDNA reverse transcribed from extracted RNA served as the sequencing template. Clones were sequenced by immunoSEQ multiplex PCR, and TCRdb holds only the in-frame ones, with some missing. The sample has about 130,000 clones; around 50% are singletons. Investigators sorted PBMCs to obtain both CD4+ and CD8+ T cells. In the case of this clone: Its antigen is still unknown.

The chain recombines TRBV29-1 with TRBJ2-1; 8 nucleotides agree with TRBD1. This clonotype was obtained from a human donor with alopecia areata. This sample comprised CD4+ T cells sorted from blood, obtained at week 0. CDR3: CSASGGTGHEQFF. The CDR3 bases are TGCAGCGCCTCAGGGGGCACGGGACATGAGCAGTTCTTC.